These T cell receptor beta chains were read from a single sample in a study of vaccination and CD4 T cells after COVID-19. These receptors lack a known antigen. TCRdb re-called the PCR reads with MiXCR, one entry per CDR3 protein. The sample lists 20,000 to 30,000 distinct CDR3 sequences; about 67% were seen once. Sequences were derived from CD4+ T cells from blood, cultured in vitro, sampled after SARS-CoV-2 vaccination. The source is a human donor who received a COVID-19 vaccine. The CDR3 runs from the conserved cysteine through the conserved F or W. D genes are given only for firm matches.

J gene	D gene	V gene	CDR3 protein
TRBJ2-5	TRBD2	TRBV5-1	CASSLPTRRIAGGPQETQYF
TRBJ1-2	TRBD1	TRBV6-5	CASSYAHPDRGRTYGYTF
TRBJ2-7	-	TRBV12-3/TRBV12-4	CASSGQTVPYEQYF
TRBJ2-3	TRBD2	TRBV20-1	CSARLLGRGDTQYF
TRBJ1-6	-	TRBV30	CACTGGLPYNSPLHF
TRBJ1-2	TRBD1	TRBV7-9	CASSPSGQERIYGYTF
TRBJ1-1	-	TRBV7-9	CASSLEGSNTEAFF
TRBJ1-6	-	TRBV7-2	CASSLPGASPLHF
TRBJ2-3	TRBD1	TRBV20-1	CSARESTGGVTDTQYF
TRBJ2-7	TRBD1	TRBV14	CASSQEDRALYEQYF
TRBJ1-2	TRBD1	TRBV2	CASSRQGAAYGYTF
TRBJ1-2	TRBD1	TRBV19	CASSIRGGSGGYTF
TRBJ2-5	-	TRBV7-3	CASSLQPQETQYF
TRBJ1-2	TRBD1	TRBV19	CASSIADRAYHGYTF
TRBJ1-1	-	TRBV5-1	CASSLGLEGDLAFF
TRBJ2-3	-	TRBV6-1	CASIRGDISTDTQYF
TRBJ2-2	-	TRBV19	CASSIARSYGELFF
TRBJ1-2	TRBD1	TRBV19	CASSDRPGQGYGYTF
TRBJ2-3	TRBD2	TRBV24-1	CATQLAGGQRVGADTQYF
TRBJ1-6	-	TRBV20-1	CSARVPGSNSPLHF
TRBJ2-3	TRBD2	TRBV20-1	CSAWQTSGGSDTQYF
TRBJ1-2	TRBD1	TRBV20-1	CSATHDRGGYGYTF
TRBJ1-5	-	TRBV30	CAWSPERNQPQHF
TRBJ2-3	-	TRBV5-1	CASSSQDTQYF
TRBJ2-3	-	TRBV7-9	CASSLTDTQYF
TRBJ1-3	-	TRBV6-1	CASSEGGSGNTIYF
TRBJ1-3	-	TRBV20-1	CSARALGQNHSGNTIYF
TRBJ1-1	TRBD1	TRBV7-9	CASRETGQNTEAFF
TRBJ2-2	TRBD2	TRBV6-5	CASSYGLAGGTNTGELFF
TRBJ1-2	-	TRBV7-9	CASSLGQTYGYTF
TRBJ2-2	-	TRBV6-4	CASSVSSVTGELFF
TRBJ1-1	-	TRBV9	CASLFGEAFF
TRBJ1-1	-	TRBV2	CASSPPGRMIEAFF
TRBJ2-3	-	TRBV21-1	CASSKLRLAGPSTDTQYF
TRBJ1-5	-	TRBV9	CASSVAGGPFSNQPQHF